Following are 24 T cell receptor beta chains from one sample sequenced in a study of blood T cell repertoires in COVID-19. Libraries were prepared by immunoSEQ multiplex PCR; TCRdb keeps only in-frame clonotypes and omits some of them. The sample lists 270,000 or so clones, approximately 81% occurring once. Sequenced sample: peripheral blood. These receptors were obtained from a woman younger than 35 with acute or convalescent COVID-19.

The chain joins TRBV18 to TRBJ2-1; 7 bases are shared with TRBD2. Germline CDR1 is KGHSH and CDR2 is LQKENI. Trimming removed 3 bases from V and 5 bases from J; junction bases left unmatched: 7. The CDR3 loop spans 15 amino acids. The CDR3 nucleotides read TGTGCCAGCTCACCGGGACTATCGGGGAACAATGAGCAGTTCTTC. Protein product: CASSPGLSGNNEQFF.

Written as DNA, the CDR3 is TGTGCCAGCCGAGGGGGCCTCGAGCAGTACTTC. As protein: CASRGGLEQYF. V is TRBV12-3 or TRBV12-4 and J is TRBJ2-7; 7 bases fit TRBD1. The CDR3 contains 11 residues. Losses at the gene ends were 8 bases for V and 6 bases for J; bases not matched to a gene: 4.

The chain combines TRBV6-6 with TRBJ2-7; TRBD1 matches 7 bases. After removal of 8 bases from V and 5 bases from J, the junction contained 6 bases not matched to a gene. The CDR3 consists of 12 residues. CDR1 is MNHNY and CDR2 is SVGAGI in the germline V gene (reference sequence). CDR3 sequence reads: CASGNRGDEQYF. The CDR3 bases are TGTGCCAGCGGAAACAGGGGCGACGAGCAGTACTTC.

The J gene is TRBJ2-5, the V gene TRBV12-3 or TRBV12-4; D may be TRBD1 (5 bases). This CDR3 spans 13 amino acids. The V end was cut by 2 bases, the J end by 4 bases, with 8 bases between. CDR3 in DNA: TGTGCCAGCAGTTTAAGGGGTAGAGAGACCCAGTACTTC. Translating gives CASSLRGRETQYF.

J is TRBJ2-5 and V is TRBV25-1; TRBD2 agrees at 10 bases. Germline V gene data show CDR1 as MGHDK and CDR2 as SYGVNS. CDR3 length: 18 residues. J lost 3 bases, V lost 0 bases, and 10 bases had no gene match. The CDR3, as DNA: TGTGCCAGCAGTGAATATTCAGGTCTAGCGGGAGTAGAAGAGACCCAGTACTTC. Its protein product is CASSEYSGLAGVEETQYF.

The chain uses TRBV28 and TRBJ1-6, with TRBD1 identical over 7 bases. The length of the CDR3 is 16 residues. Germline values: CDR1 MDHEN, CDR2 SYDVKM. After removal of 5 bases from V and 5 bases from J, the junction contained 9 bases not matched to a gene. The CDR3 loop reads CASSPSGQFNNSPLHF. The CDR3 DNA reads TGTGCCAGCAGTCCCTCGGGACAGTTTAATAATTCACCCCTCCACTTT.

The V gene is TRBV28, the J gene TRBJ1-2; D perhaps matches TRBD1 (5 bases). The CDR3 covers 13 residues. Deletions cut 4 bases from V and 4 bases from J, with 10 bases between. The V gene's germline CDR1 is MDHEN and CDR2 SYDVKM. CDR3 amino acids: CASSSRVAYGYTF. CDR3 nucleotide sequence: TGTGCCAGCAGTTCCAGGGTAGCCTATGGCTACACCTTC.

The chain joins TRBV28 to TRBJ2-3, with D unresolved. V was shortened by 6 bases and J by 0 bases, with 7 bases between the two germline ends. CDR1 and CDR2 (germline): MDHEN, SYDVKM. The CDR3 loop spans 13 amino acids. The chain's CDR3 is CASRTPSTDTQYF. The CDR3 DNA sequence: TGTGCCAGCAGGACTCCTAGCACAGATACGCAGTATTTT.

This sequence joins TRBV9 and TRBJ2-2; 8 nucleotides agree with TRBD2. With 0 bases clipped from V and 2 bases from J, the junction kept 3 bases outside the gene matches. CDR1 and CDR2 (germline): SGDLS, YYNGEE. The CDR3 length is 16 residues. CDR3 sequence: CASSVASGYNTGELFF. The CDR3 DNA reads TGTGCCAGCAGCGTAGCTAGCGGGTATAACACCGGGGAGCTGTTTTTT.

V gene TRBV19 combines with J gene TRBJ2-2; 7 bases map to TRBD2. J was trimmed by 4 bases and V by 3 bases; bases with no gene match: 11. CDR3 length: 17 amino acids. Germline assignment: CDR1 LNHDA and CDR2 SQIVND (reference sequence). CDR3: CASSILALAAGTGELFF. CDR3 nucleotides: TGTGCCAGTAGTATTCTAGCCCTAGCGGCGGGCACCGGGGAGCTGTTTTTT.

The V call is TRBV28, the J call TRBJ2-5; 8 bases agree with TRBD2. This CDR3 spans 17 amino acids. Germline V gene data show CDR1 as MDHEN and CDR2 as SYDVKM. Trimming at V came to 5 bases and at J to 3 bases, leaving 14 bases not matched to a gene. The CDR3 loop reads CASSTKARTGREETQYF. DNA of the CDR3: TGTGCCAGCAGTACCAAGGCCCGGACCGGGAGGGAAGAGACCCAGTACTTC.

The chain employs TRBV6-5 and TRBJ1-1; D possibly corresponds to TRBD1 (5 bases). V was cut by 0 bases and J by 2 bases, with 7 bases left in between. The V gene's germline CDR1 is MNHEY and CDR2 SVGAGI. The CDR3 has 14 amino acids. The CDR3 nucleotides read TGTGCCAGCAGTTACTCCGACAGTAACACTGAAGCTTTCTTT. Protein: CASSYSDSNTEAFF.

V gene TRBV28 combines with J gene TRBJ1-6; TRBD1 might be the D (5 bases). Germline CDR1 is MDHEN and CDR2 is SYDVKM. The V gene lost 2 bases and the J gene lost 0 bases, with 11 bases spanning the gap. The CDR3 totals 17 residues. CDR3 sequence reads: CASSLKGVSSYNSPLHF. CDR3 nucleotides: TGTGCCAGCAGTTTAAAAGGGGTCAGCTCCTATAATTCACCCCTCCACTTT.

J is TRBJ2-7 and V is TRBV30; 8 nucleotides match TRBD2. Germline CDR1 reads GTSNPN; CDR2 reads SVGIG (reference sequence). V shed 3 bases, J shed 2 bases, and the junction held 6 bases outside the gene matches. The CDR3 has 14 residues. CDR3 residues: CAWSALGLAYEQYF. As DNA, the CDR3 is TGTGCCTGGAGCGCCCTGGGACTAGCCTACGAGCAGTACTTC.

This chain uses TRBV11-2 with TRBJ2-1; D not resolved. The ends were cut back, 4 bases at V and 8 bases at J, with 15 bases in the middle. CDR3 length equals 14 residues. Germline loops: CDR1 SGHAT, CDR2 FQNNGV. CDR3 in DNA: TGTGCCAGCAGCTCTACTCCAGCGTTGGATGAGCAGTTCTTC. Residues: CASSSTPALDEQFF. The variable domain in full, with the rest retrieved from reference TRBV11-2 and TRBJ2-1, is EAGVAQSPRYKIIEKRQSVAFWCNPISGHATLYWYQQILGQGPKLLIQFQNNGVVDDSQLPKDRFSAERLKGVDSTLKIQPAKLEDSAVYLCASSSTPALDEQFFGPGTRLTVL.

The count of this clone is one. At one of its ends the junction is not consistent with the germline gene, which may arise from a read error. The chain links TRBV7-7 to TRBJ2-2, with TRBD2 matching over 7 bases. The CDR3 spans 13 residues. Germline-derived CDR1 and CDR2 are SSHAT and FNYEAQ (reference sequence). The CDR3 region has the DNA TGTGCTAGCAGCCGGGGACTATTCGGGGAGCTGTTTTTT. This sequence encodes CASSRGLFGELFF.

This clone has more than one count but fewer than ten. The sample contains more than one DNA sequence encoding this CDR3. The V call is TRBV5-1, the J call TRBJ1-5; 9 bases line up with TRBD1. The trim removed 4 bases at V and 6 bases at J, leaving 5 bases unmatched. The CDR3 totals 14 residues. Looked up from germline, CDR1 is SGHRS and CDR2 is YFSETQ. CDR3 protein: CASSQDRGGQPQHF. The CDR3 DNA reads TGCGCCAGCAGCCAGGACAGGGGAGGTCAGCCCCAGCATTTT.

The chain employs TRBV6-5 and TRBJ1-2, with D possibly matching TRBD1 (5 bases). V was shortened by 6 bases and J by 4 bases, with 9 bases between the two germline ends. Per germline, CDR1 MNHEY and CDR2 SVGAGI. The CDR3 length is 12 residues. The CDR3, as DNA: TGTGCCAGCAGCTGGGACTCCTATGGCTACACCTTC. The encoded protein is CASSWDSYGYTF.

The chain is built from TRBV7-9 and TRBJ2-5; D possibly corresponds to TRBD1 (5 bases). V lost 5 bases, J lost 4 bases, and 17 bases lay in between. The V gene's germline CDR1 is SEHNR and CDR2 FQNEAQ (reference sequence). There are 15 residues in the CDR3. CDR3 residues: CASSPEGVLGETQYF. The CDR3 region has the DNA TGTGCCAGCAGCCCCGAAGGGGTCCTCGGAGAGACCCAGTACTTC.

The rearrangement joins TRBV3-1 (or the pseudogene TRBV3-2) to TRBJ2-7; D call uncertain. Germline V gene lookup returns CDR1 LGHDT and CDR2 YNNKEL (reference sequence). CDR3 length equals 14 residues. V lost 1 base and J 4 bases, leaving 11 bases between the germline ends. The CDR3 DNA is TGTGCCAGCAGCCAAGGGGTCCGCGGATACGAGCAGTACTTC. Its protein is CASSQGVRGYEQYF.

The V gene is TRBV3-1 (or the pseudogene TRBV3-2), the J gene TRBJ2-3; maybe TRBD2 (5 bases). CDR3 size: 17 residues. CDR1 and CDR2 (germline): LGHDT, YNNKEL (reference sequence). Trimming took off 3 bases at V and 2 bases at J, with 18 bases between the two ends. For the CDR3, the DNA is TGTGCCAGCAGCCATTCGCTAGCATTAGGTCACACAGATACGCAGTATTTT. Its translation is CASSHSLALGHTDTQYF.

This sequence joins TRBV18 and TRBJ2-7; 11 bases agree with TRBD1. The CDR3 is made up of 15 amino acids. Germline-derived CDR1 and CDR2 are KGHSH and LQKENI. The V and J ends lost 2 bases and 6 bases, in that order; junction bases with no gene match: 6. CDR3 in amino acids: CASSPVGQGAGEQYF. Here the CDR3 DNA reads TGTGCCAGCTCACCAGTAGGACAGGGGGCGGGCGAGCAGTACTTC.

This chain connects TRBV5-1 to TRBJ2-1; no clear D. Germline V gives CDR1 SGHRS, CDR2 YFSETQ. The V and J ends lost 3 bases and 6 bases respectively, with 10 bases between them. This CDR3 region has 13 residues. CDR3 sequence: CASSSPSSNEQFF. The CDR3 region has the DNA TGCGCCAGCAGCTCTCCGAGTAGCAATGAGCAGTTCTTC.

The J gene is TRBJ2-2, the V gene TRBV21-1; TRBD2 is the table's D call, not checked against the DNA. TRBV21-1 corresponds to a pseudogene. CDR3 size: 16 residues. In DNA, the CDR3 is TGTGCCAGCAGCAAAGGCACGGGAGGTAACACCGGGGAGCTGTTTTTT. It translates to CASSKGTGGNTGELFF.